The T cell receptor beta chain under discussion was sequenced for a study of OX40 agonist ivuxolimab in advanced cancers. Study-wide context: Intravenous ivuxolimab at 0.01 to 10 mg/kg was given to patients every 2 weeks.

Note on this clone: Its antigen is undetermined.

Findings and limits, study-wide: Averaging showed that CD8+ T cells had more expanded clones than CD4+ did.

With 3 bases clipped from V and 5 bases from J, the junction kept 8 bases outside the gene matches. CDR1 is SGHRS and CDR2 is YFSETQ in the germline V gene. The CDR3 has 15 residues. Repertoires were generated with immunoSEQ multiplex PCR, while TCRdb's copy carries only in-frame clones and drops some. Here the sample spans roughly 100,000 clones, more than 85% being singletons. The chain recombines TRBV5-1 with TRBJ2-5; 9 bases are shared with TRBD2. The clonotype was recovered from an adult with an advanced solid tumor such as melanoma, head and neck, liver or kidney cancer. Sequencing was performed on CD4+ or CD8+ T cells sorted from blood, taken in a trial of the OX40 agonist ivuxolimab. CDR3 sequence (DNA): TGCGCCAGCAGCTCCACGGGACTAGCCGTGGAGACCCAGTACTTC. It translates to CASSSTGLAVETQYF.